One T cell receptor (beta chain) is described in this entry. Use of 60 Vbeta and 13 Jbeta primers characterized the PCR. Produced via immunoSEQ multiplex PCR; TCRdb's table is partial and in-frame only. The sample shows approximately 92,000 clones, just under 70% of them seen only once. This sample was included in a study of cytomegalovirus exposure and HLA in healthy donors. The germline gives CDR1 MGHDK, CDR2 SYGVNS. Trimming removed 2 bases from V and 7 bases from J, with 14 bases in between. The CDR3 is made up of 14 amino acids. The origin of this receptor is a man in his forties or fifties in good health and CMV-seronegative. Sequenced sample: PBMCs. V is TRBV25-1 and J is TRBJ1-2; D ambiguous. As DNA, the CDR3 is TGTGCCAGCAGTGAAATTCTTACTTCGGGTGGCTACACCTTC. It yields the protein CASSEILTSGGYTF.